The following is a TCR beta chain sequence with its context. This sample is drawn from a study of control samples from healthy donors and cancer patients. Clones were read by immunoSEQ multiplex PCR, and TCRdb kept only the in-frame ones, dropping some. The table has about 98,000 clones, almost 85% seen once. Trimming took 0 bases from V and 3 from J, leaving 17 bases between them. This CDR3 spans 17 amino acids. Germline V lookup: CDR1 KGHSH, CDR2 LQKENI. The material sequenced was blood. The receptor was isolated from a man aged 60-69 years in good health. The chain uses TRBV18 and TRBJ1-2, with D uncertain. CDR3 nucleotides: TGTGCCAGCTCACCACCGAGGCGGACCCTGGCTGACTATGGCTACACCTTC. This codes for CASSPPRRTLADYGYTF.